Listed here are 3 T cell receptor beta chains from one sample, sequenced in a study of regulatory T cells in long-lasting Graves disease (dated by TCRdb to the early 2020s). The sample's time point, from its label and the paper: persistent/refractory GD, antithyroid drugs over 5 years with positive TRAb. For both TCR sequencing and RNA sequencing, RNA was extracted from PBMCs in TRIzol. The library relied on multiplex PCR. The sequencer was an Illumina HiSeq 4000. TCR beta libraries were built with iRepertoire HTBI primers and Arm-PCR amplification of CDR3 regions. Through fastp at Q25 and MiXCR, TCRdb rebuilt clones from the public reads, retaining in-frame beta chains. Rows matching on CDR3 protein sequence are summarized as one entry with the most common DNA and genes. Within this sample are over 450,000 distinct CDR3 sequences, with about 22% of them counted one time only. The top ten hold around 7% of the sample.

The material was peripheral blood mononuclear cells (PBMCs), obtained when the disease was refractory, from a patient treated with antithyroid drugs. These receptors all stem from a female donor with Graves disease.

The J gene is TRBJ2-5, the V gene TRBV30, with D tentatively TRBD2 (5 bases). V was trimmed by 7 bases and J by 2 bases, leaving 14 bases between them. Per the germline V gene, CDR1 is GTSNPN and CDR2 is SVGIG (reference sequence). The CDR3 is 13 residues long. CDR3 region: CAFRGGRQETQYF. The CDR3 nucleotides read TGTGCCTTCCGGGGTGGGCGGCAAGAGACCCAGTACTTC.

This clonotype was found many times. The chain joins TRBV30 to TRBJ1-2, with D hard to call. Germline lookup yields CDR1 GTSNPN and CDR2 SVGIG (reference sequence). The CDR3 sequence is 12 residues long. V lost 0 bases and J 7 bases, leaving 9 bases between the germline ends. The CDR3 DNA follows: TGTGCCTGGAGTGTTGGGCAGTCTGGCTACACCTTC. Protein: CAWSVGQSGYTF.

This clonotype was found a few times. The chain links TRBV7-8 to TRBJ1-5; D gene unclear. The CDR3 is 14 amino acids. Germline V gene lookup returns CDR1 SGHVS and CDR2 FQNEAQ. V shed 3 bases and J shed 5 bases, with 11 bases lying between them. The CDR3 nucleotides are TGTGCCAGCAGCTTTAGGGCGCAGGATCAGCCCCAGCATTTT. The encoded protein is CASSFRAQDQPQHF. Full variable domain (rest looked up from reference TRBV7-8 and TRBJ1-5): GAGVSQSPRYKVAKRGQDVALRCDPISGHVSLFWYQQALGQGPEFLTYFQNEAQLDKSGLPSDRFFAERPEGSVSTLKIQRTQQEDSAVYLCASSFRAQDQPQHFGDGTRLSIL.